One and the same sample provided the 20 T cell receptor beta chains below, sequenced in a study of regulatory T cells in long-lasting Graves disease. Time point denoted: newly diagnosed GD, antithyroid drugs for less than 3 months. PBMC-extracted RNA yielded the TCR library. HTBI primers from iRepertoire and Arm-PCR of CDR3 regions yielded the TCR beta libraries. MiXCR, applied by TCRdb to the multiplex PCR reads, yields one record per CDR3 protein. The table lists around 230,000 distinct CDR3 sequences, 15% to 20% of them singletons, with around 20% in the top ten. The specimen comprised peripheral blood mononuclear cells (PBMCs), sampled at new diagnosis, from a patient treated with antithyroid drugs. The receptors originated from a female donor with Graves disease.

This clonotype came up many times. The V gene is TRBV6-1, the J gene TRBJ1-1, with D hard to call. CDR1 and CDR2 from the germline V gene are MNHNS and SASEGT. This CDR3 is built from 13 residues. The V and J ends lost 6 bases and 1 base respectively, with 9 bases between them. The CDR3 loop reads CASRPPENTEAFF. The CDR3 region has the DNA TGTGCCAGCAGGCCCCCGGAGAACACTGAAGCTTTCTTT.

This clonotype was seen ten or more times. This sequence joins TRBV20-1 and TRBJ1-1, with 9 bases matching TRBD1. Unmatched junction bases numbered 15, after V lost 6 bases and J lost 4 bases. CDR1 and CDR2 from the germline V gene are DFQATT and SNEGSKA (reference sequence). This CDR3 contains 16 residues. The CDR3 DNA is TGCAGTGCCATGACGACAGGGGGGAGGGAGGGCACTGAAGCTTTCTTT. Protein: CSAMTTGGREGTEAFF.

This clonotype came up many times. The V call is TRBV30, the J call TRBJ2-2; D might be TRBD2 (6 bases). V gave up 5 bases and J gave up 4 bases, with 11 bases separating them. Germline V gene lookup returns CDR1 GTSNPN and CDR2 SVGIG (reference sequence). The CDR3 runs 13 residues. CDR3 DNA: TGTGCCTGGCGAGGACTAACCACCGGGGAGCTGTTTTTT. It codes for CAWRGLTTGELFF.

J is TRBJ1-2 and V is TRBV20-1, with D hard to call. Deletions cut 6 bases from V and 4 bases from J, with 18 bases between. CDR3 length: 14 residues. In germline, CDR1 is DFQATT, CDR2 SNEGSKA (reference sequence). The CDR3 here is CSATLDTSGYGYTF. CDR3 coding DNA: TGCAGTGCGACTTTAGACACCTCAGGCTATGGCTACACCTTC.

This clonotype came up many times. The chain couples TRBV7-9 to TRBJ1-4; D ambiguous. The CDR3 length is 13 residues. Trimming cost V 2 bases and J 8 bases, with 9 bases left between them. In germline, CDR1 is SEHNR, CDR2 FQNEAQ (reference sequence). CDR3 in DNA: TGTGCCAGCAGCTTAAGCGGGAAGGAAAAACTGTTTTTT. Translation gives CASSLSGKEKLFF. Full variable domain (outside the CDR3, taken from reference TRBV7-9 and TRBJ1-4): DTGVSQNPRHKITKRGQNVTFRCDPISEHNRLYWYRQTLGQGPEFLTYFQNEAQLEKSRLLSDRFSAERPKGSFSTLEIQRTEQGDSAMYLCASSLSGKEKLFFGSGTQLSVL.

For this clonotype: A far larger clone is one base from this, pointing to a likely read error. The V and J genes are TRBV20-1 and TRBJ2-7; 10 bases line up with TRBD2. The V gene's germline CDR1 is DFQATT and CDR2 SNEGSKA (reference sequence). The length of the CDR3 is 15 residues. Trimming at V came to 5 bases and at J to 7 bases, leaving 14 bases not matched to a gene. The CDR3 nucleotides are TGCAGTGCTCCACCGGAGACTAGCGGGTTCAATGAGCAGTACTTC. Amino acid sequence: CSAPPETSGFNEQYF.

This clonotype was seen a few times. The gene calls are TRBV5-5 and TRBJ1-3, with D possibly matching TRBD1 (5 bases). V lost 4 bases and J 0 bases, leaving 20 bases between the germline ends. This CDR3 has 18 amino acids. Germline V gene lookup returns CDR1 SGHKS and CDR2 YYEKEE (reference sequence). The CDR3 DNA sequence: TGTGCCAGCAGCCTCTATGGATACTGGGGCTCCTCTGGAAACACCATATATTTT. Protein sequence: CASSLYGYWGSSGNTIYF.

The sample holds many counts of this clonotype. This chain uses TRBV18 with TRBJ2-3, with TRBD2 matching over 10 bases. Germline CDR1 reads KGHSH; CDR2 reads LQKENI. The CDR3 is 15 amino acids. Germline trimming cut 8 bases from V and 3 bases from J; bases unmatched to any gene: 8. The CDR3 DNA is TGTGCCAGCAGCCCCCGAGCGGGAGGGACAGATACGCAGTATTTT. It is translated as CASSPRAGGTDTQYF.

This clonotype came up once. This may arise from a read error, as a much more abundant clone is one base away. The chain couples TRBV6-2 or TRBV6-3 to TRBJ2-3; D call uncertain. The DNA end is a closer match to TRBJ1-5, so the J assignment may be wrong. CDR3 length: 13 amino acids. CDR1 and CDR2 from the germline V gene are MNHEY and SVGEGT. The CDR3 nucleotides are TGTGCCAGCAGTTTGAGGGCCCCAGATACGCAGCATTTT. Translating gives CASSLRAPDTQHF.

This clonotype was counted between two and nine times. A read error is possible here, since a much larger clone lies one base away. CDR3 DNA sequence: TGTGCCAGCACCAAAGGACCAGCCCAAGAGACCCAGTACTTC. Amino acids: CASTKGPAQETQYF. The rearrangement links TRBV6-2 or TRBV6-3 to TRBJ2-5; D gene uncertain. The CDR3 runs 14 residues. Per the germline V gene, CDR1 is MNHEY and CDR2 is SVGEGT. Trimming removed 7 bases at V and 1 base at J, with 13 bases between.

CDR3 residues: CASSQDGGVGEQYF. The CDR3 region has the DNA TGTGCCAGCAGCCAAGATGGGGGTGTTGGCGAGCAGTACTTC. The chain combines TRBV3-1 with TRBJ2-7; D is perhaps TRBD1 or TRBD2 (5 bases each). V was shortened by 0 bases and J by 6 bases, with 12 bases between the two germline ends. The CDR3 runs 14 residues. Germline CDR1 is LGHDT and CDR2 is YNNKEL (reference sequence).

This clonotype was counted ten times or more. J is TRBJ2-7 and V is TRBV3-1; D perhaps matches TRBD2 (6 bases). Germline V lookup: CDR1 LGHDT, CDR2 YNNKEL (reference sequence). The CDR3 totals 14 residues. V lost 6 bases to trimming and J lost 1 base, with 13 bases between them. CDR3 residues: CASSPDSGSYEQYF. DNA of the CDR3: TGTGCCAGCAGTCCGGATAGCGGTTCCTACGAGCAGTACTTC.

Ten or more counts support this clonotype. The chain uses TRBV19 and TRBJ2-3; 8 positions match TRBD1. Germline V gene lookup returns CDR1 LNHDA and CDR2 SQIVND (reference sequence). V was clipped by 6 bases and J by 3 bases; unmatched bases: 11. This CDR3 has 16 amino acids. The CDR3 DNA follows: TGTGCCAGTAGCCTGGACAGGGCCAAAAGGACAGATACGCAGTATTTT. Translated, it gives CASSLDRAKRTDTQYF.

This clonotype was recorded at least ten times. The rearrangement uses TRBV6-2 or TRBV6-3 and TRBJ2-5, with D possibly called TRBD1 or TRBD2 (5 bases each). The CDR3 loop spans 15 amino acids. Looked up from germline, CDR1 is MNHEY and CDR2 is SVGEGT. Trimming left V 2 bases short and J 0 bases short, with 10 bases between. The CDR3 bases are TGTGCCAGCAGTTACAGTGGGGACGACCAAGAGACCCAGTACTTC. This sequence encodes CASSYSGDDQETQYF.

V is TRBV9 and J is TRBJ2-6; D is unclear. Germline CDR1 reads SGDLS; CDR2 reads YYNGEE. The germline V and J ends were trimmed by 0 bases and 0 bases, with 16 bases remaining between them. The CDR3 spans 19 residues. The CDR3 DNA reads as TGTGCCAGCAGCGTAGGTCTCAGTTATCGTAACTCTGGGGCCAACGTCCTGACTTTC. Translated: CASSVGLSYRNSGANVLTF.

This clonotype was counted many times. The chain joins TRBV19 to TRBJ2-3; 8 bases fit TRBD1. The CDR3 is made up of 13 amino acids. J gave up 2 bases and V 10 bases, and 5 bases lay outside the gene matches. Germline V CDR1 and CDR2: LNHDA, SQIVND (reference sequence). CDR3 loop: CATWTGHTDTQYF. The CDR3 coding sequence is TGTGCCACCTGGACAGGGCACACAGATACGCAGTATTTT.

This clonotype occurred many times. The chain employs TRBV4-1 and TRBJ1-1; unclear D gene. The V gene's germline CDR1 is MGHRA and CDR2 YSYEKL. This CDR3 has 12 amino acids. V was trimmed by 3 bases and J by 5 bases, leaving 7 bases between them. CDR3 residues: CASSHVATEAFF. The DNA of the CDR3 is TGCGCCAGCAGCCACGTGGCGACTGAAGCTTTCTTT.

This clonotype was seen at least ten times. The chain carries TRBV7-2 and TRBJ2-1; 7 nucleotides agree with TRBD1. This CDR3 region has 14 residues. Germline loops: CDR1 SGHTA, CDR2 FQGNSA. V lost 2 bases to trimming and J lost 8 bases; unmatched junction nucleotides: 6. This CDR3 reads CASSLSRGSDEQFF. CDR3 coding DNA: TGTGCCAGCAGCTTAAGCAGGGGGTCGGATGAGCAGTTCTTC.

This clonotype occurred many times. This chain joins TRBV11-2 and TRBJ1-4; D unclear. V was cut by 2 bases and J by 4 bases, with 8 bases left in between. There are 14 residues in the CDR3. Germline V gene sequence: CDR1 SGHAT, CDR2 FQNNGV. The CDR3 DNA follows: TGTGCCAGCAGCTTAAACAGCCTTAATGAAAAACTGTTTTTT. Its protein is CASSLNSLNEKLFF. The full variable domain, with the rest looked up from reference TRBV11-2 and TRBJ1-4, is EAGVAQSPRYKIIEKRQSVAFWCNPISGHATLYWYQQILGQGPKLLIQFQNNGVVDDSQLPKDRFSAERLKGVDSTLKIQPAKLEDSAVYLCASSLNSLNEKLFFGSGTQLSVL.

This clonotype has ten or more counts. This sequence joins TRBV6-1 and TRBJ2-7; tentatively, D is TRBD1 (6 bases). Per germline, CDR1 MNHNS and CDR2 SASEGT. The V end was cut by 5 bases, the J end by 0 bases, with 8 bases between. The CDR3 length is 13 residues. CDR3 region: CASSRTVSYEQYF. The CDR3 region has the DNA TGTGCCAGCAGTCGGACAGTCTCCTACGAGCAGTACTTC.